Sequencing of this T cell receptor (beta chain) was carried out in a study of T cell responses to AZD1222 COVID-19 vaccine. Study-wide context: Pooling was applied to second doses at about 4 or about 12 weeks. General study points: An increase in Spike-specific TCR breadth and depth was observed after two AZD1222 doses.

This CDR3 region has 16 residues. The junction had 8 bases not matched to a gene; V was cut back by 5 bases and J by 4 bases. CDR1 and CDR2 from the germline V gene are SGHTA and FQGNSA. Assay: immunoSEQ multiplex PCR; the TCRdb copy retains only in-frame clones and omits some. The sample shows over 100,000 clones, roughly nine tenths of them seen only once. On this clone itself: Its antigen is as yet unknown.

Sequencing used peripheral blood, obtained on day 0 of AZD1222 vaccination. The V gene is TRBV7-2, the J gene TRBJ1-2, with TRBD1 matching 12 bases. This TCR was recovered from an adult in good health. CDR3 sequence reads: CASSPPGQGAGYGYTF. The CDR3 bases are TGTGCCAGCAGCCCCCCGGGACAGGGGGCTGGCTATGGCTACACCTTC.